The T cell receptor beta chain described here comes from a study of blood T cells in healthy people across ages. CDR3 length equals 15 residues. V lost 0 bases and J 1 base, leaving 8 bases between the germline ends. Germline V CDR1 and CDR2: KGHSH, LQKENI. With a J-beta primer mix and a sample-barcoded 5' primer, a second PCR ran about 7 to 12 cycles. Using its own MiXCR run on the 5' RACE reads, TCRdb lists one record per CDR3 protein. The repertoire has 1.5 million to 2 million distinct CDR3 sequences, around 36% of them found once; the top ten carry roughly 12%. Material for sequencing was blood. The origin of this receptor is a woman in her 30s in good health. The V call is TRBV18, the J call TRBJ2-3, with D hard to call. CDR3 amino acids: CASSPPNRGTDTQYF. In DNA, the CDR3 is TGTGCCAGCTCACCACCGAATAGGGGCACAGATACGCAGTATTTT.